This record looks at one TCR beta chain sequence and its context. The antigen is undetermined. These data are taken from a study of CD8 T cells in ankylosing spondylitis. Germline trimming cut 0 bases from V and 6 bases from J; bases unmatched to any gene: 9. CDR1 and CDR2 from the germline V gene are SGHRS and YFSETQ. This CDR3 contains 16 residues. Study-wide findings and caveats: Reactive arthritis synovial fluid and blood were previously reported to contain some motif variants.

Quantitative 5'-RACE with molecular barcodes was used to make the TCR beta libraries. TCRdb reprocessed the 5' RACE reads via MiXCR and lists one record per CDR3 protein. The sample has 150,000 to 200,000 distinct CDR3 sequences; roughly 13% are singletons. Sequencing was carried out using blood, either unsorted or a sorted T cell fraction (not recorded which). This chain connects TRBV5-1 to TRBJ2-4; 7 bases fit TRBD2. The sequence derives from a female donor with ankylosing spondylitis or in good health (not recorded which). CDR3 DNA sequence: TGCGCCAGCAGCTTGGCCGTGTTCGGGGGGTTAAACATTCAGTACTTC. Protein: CASSLAVFGGLNIQYF.